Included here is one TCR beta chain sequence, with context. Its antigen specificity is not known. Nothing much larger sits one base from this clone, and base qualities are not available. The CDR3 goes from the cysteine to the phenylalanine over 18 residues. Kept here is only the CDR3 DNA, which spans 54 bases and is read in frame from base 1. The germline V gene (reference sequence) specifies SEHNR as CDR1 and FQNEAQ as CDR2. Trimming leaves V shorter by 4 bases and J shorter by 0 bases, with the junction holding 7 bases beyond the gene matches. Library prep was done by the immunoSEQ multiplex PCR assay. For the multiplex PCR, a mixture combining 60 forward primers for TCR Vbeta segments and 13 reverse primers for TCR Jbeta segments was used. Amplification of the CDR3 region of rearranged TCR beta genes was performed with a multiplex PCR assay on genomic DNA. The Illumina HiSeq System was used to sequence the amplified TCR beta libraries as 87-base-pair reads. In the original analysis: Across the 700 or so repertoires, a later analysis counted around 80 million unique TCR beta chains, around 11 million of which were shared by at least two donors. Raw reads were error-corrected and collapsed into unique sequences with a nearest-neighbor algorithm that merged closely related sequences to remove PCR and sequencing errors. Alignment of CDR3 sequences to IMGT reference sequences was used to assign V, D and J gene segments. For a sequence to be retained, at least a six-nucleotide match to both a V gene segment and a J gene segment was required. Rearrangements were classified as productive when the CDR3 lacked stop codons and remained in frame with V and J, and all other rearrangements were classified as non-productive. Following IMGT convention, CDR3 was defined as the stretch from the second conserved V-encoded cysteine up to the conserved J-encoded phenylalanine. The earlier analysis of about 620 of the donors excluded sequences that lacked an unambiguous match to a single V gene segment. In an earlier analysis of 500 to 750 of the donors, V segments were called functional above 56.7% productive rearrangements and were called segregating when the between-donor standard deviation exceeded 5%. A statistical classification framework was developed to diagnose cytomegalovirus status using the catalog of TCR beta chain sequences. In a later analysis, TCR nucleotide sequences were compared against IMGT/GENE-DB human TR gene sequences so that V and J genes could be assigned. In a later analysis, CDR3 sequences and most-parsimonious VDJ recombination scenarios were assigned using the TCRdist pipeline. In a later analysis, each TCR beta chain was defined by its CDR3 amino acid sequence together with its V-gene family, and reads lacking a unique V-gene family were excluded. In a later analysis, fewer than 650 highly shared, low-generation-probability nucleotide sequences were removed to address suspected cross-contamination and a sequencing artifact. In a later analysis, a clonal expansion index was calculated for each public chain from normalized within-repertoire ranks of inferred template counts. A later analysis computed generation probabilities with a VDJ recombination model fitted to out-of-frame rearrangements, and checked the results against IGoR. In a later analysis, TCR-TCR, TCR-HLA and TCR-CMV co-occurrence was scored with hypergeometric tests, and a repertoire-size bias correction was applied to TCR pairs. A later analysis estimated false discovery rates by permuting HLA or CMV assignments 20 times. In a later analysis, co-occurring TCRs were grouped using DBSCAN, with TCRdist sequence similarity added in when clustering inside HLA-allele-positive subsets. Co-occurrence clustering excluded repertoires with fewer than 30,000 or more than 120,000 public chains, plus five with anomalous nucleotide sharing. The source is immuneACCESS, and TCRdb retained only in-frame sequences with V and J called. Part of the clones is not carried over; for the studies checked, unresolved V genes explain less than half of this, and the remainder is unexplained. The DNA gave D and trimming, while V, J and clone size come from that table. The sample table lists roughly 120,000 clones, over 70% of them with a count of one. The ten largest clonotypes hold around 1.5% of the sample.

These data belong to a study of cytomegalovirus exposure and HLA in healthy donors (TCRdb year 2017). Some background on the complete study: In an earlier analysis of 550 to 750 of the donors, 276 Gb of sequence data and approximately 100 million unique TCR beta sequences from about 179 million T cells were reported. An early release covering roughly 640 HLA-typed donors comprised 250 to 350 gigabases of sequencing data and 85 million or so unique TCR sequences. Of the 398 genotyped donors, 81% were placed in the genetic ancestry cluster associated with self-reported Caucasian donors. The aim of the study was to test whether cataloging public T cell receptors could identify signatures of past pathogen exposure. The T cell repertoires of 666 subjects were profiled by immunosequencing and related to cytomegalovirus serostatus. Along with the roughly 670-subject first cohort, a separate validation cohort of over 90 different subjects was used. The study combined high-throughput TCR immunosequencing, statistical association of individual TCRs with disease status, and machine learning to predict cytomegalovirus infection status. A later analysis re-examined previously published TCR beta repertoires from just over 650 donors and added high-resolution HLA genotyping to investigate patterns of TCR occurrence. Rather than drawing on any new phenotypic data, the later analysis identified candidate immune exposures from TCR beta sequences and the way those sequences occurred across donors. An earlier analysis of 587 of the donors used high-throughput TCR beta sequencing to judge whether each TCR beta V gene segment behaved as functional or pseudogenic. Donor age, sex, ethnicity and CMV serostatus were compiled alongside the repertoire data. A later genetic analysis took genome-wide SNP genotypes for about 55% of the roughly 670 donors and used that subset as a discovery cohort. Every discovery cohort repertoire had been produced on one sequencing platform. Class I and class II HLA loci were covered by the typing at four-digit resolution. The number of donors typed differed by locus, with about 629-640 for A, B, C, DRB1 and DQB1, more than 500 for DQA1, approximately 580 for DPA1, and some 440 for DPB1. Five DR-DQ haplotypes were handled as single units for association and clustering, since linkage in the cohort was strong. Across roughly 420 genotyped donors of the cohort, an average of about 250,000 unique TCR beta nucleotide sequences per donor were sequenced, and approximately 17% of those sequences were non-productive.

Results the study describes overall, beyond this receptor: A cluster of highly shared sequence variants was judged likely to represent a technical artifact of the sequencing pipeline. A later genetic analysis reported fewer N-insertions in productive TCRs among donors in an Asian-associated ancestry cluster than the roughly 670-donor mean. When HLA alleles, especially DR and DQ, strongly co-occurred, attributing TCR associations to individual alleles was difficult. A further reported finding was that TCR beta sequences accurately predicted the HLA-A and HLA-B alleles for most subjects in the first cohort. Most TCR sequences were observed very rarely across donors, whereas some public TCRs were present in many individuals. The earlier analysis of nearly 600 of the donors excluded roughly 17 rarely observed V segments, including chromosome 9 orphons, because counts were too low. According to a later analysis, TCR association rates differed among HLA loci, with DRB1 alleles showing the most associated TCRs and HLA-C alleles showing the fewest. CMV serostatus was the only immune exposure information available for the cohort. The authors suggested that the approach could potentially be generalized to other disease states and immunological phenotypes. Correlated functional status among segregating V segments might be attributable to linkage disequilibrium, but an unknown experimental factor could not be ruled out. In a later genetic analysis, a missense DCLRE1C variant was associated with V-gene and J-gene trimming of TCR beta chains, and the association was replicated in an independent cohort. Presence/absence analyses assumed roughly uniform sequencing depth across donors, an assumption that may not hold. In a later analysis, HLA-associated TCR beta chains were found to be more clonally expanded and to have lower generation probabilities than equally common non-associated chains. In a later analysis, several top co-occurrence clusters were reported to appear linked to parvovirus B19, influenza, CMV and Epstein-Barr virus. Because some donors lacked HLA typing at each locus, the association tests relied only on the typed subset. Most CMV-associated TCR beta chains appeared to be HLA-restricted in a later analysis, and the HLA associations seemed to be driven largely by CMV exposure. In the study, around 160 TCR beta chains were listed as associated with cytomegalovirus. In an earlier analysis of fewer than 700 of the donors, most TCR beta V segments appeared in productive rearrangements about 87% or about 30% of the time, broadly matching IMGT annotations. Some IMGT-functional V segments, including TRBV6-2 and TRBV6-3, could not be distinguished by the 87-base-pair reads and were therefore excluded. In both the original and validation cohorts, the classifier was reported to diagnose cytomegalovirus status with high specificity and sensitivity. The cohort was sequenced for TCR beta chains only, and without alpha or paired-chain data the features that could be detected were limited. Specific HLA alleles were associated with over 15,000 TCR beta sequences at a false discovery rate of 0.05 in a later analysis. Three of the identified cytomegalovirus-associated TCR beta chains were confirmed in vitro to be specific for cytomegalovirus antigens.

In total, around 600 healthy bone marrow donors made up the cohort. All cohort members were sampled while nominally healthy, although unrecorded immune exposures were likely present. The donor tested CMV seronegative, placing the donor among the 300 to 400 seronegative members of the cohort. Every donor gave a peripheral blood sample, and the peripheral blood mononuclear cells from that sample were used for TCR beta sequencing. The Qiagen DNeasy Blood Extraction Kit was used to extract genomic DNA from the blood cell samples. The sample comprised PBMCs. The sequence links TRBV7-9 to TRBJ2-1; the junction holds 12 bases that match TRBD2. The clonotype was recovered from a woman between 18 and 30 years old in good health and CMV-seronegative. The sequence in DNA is TGTGCCAGCAGCTGGGGACTAGCGGGTGTTAGCTCCTACAATGAGCAGTTCTTC. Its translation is CASSWGLAGVSSYNEQFF.